This T cell receptor beta chain was obtained from a study of beta chain features in type 1 diabetes. Findings and caveats of the study: A moderate, significant TCRB CDR3 shortening appeared in type 1 diabetes across four CD4+ subsets. When VDJ junctions were examined, type 1 diabetes patients showed fewer insertions and more deletions.

This clone was counted only a few times. Its specificity is not known. This CDR3 has 14 residues. Germline values: CDR1 SGHDT, CDR2 YYEEEE. The V end lost 2 bases, the J end lost 6 bases, and 12 bases lay between the germline ends. The sequenced template was cDNA made from the entire isolated RNA. The method was immunoSEQ multiplex PCR; TCRdb's version includes in-frame clones alone and lacks a portion of them. The sample shows some 640,000 clones, about 14% of them seen only once. The rearrangement links TRBV5-6 to TRBJ1-5; D not resolved. This clonotype was sampled from a man between 18 and 29 years old with type 1 diabetes. Sequenced sample: naive CD4+ T cells from blood. The chain's CDR3 is CASSLGSFGQPQHF. The CDR3 nucleotides are TGTGCCAGCAGCTTAGGTTCCTTTGGTCAGCCCCAGCATTTT.